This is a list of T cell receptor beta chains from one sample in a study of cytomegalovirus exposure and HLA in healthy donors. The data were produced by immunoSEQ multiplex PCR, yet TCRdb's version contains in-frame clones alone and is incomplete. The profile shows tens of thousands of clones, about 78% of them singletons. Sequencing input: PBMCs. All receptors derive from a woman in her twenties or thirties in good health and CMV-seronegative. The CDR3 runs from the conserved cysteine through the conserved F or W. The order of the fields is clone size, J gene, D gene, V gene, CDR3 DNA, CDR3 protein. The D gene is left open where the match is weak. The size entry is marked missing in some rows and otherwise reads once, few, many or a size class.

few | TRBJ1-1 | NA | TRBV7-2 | TGTGCCAGCAGCTTAGAGGCGGGGAGCTTGAACACTGAAGCTTTCTTT | CASSLEAGSLNTEAFF
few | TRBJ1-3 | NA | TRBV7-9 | TGTGCCAGCAGCTTACAGGGTGACTCGGGAAACACCATATATTTT | CASSLQGDSGNTIYF
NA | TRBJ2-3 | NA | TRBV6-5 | TGTGCCTCCCGGCCACCCAGCGCAGATACGCAGTATTTT | CASRPPSADTQYF
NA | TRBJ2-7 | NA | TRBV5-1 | TGCGCCAGCAGCTTGGTTGTTGAGACAGGAGGCTACGAGCAGTACTTC | CASSLVVETGGYEQYF
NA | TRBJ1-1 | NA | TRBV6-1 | TGTGCCAGCAGTTTATTGTGGGAGGCAAACGCTTTCTTT | CASSLLWEANAFF
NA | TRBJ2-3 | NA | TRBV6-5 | TGTGCCAGCCGACTAGGCGGGTGGTCAGATACGCAGTATTTT | CASRLGGWSDTQYF
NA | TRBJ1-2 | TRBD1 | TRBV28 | TGTGCCAGCAGTTTTTCAGGGGGCAGTCAGGGCTACACCTTC | CASSFSGGSQGYTF
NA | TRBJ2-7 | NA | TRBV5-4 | TGTGCCAGCAGCTTGGCCCCAGAAGACTACGAGCAGTACTTC | CASSLAPEDYEQYF
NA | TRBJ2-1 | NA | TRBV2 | TGTGCCAGCAGTGAAGATTCTAGTAGTGGGTCCTACAATGAGCAGTTCTTC | CASSEDSSSGSYNEQFF
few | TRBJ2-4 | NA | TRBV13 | TGTGCCAGCAGCTTACGTGACATTCAGTACTTC | CASSLRDIQYF